This passage covers 8 T cell receptor beta chains from one sample sequenced in a study of T-cell reconstitution after alpha-beta-depleted transplantation in children. Preparation of the TCRbeta library was carried out with unique molecular identifiers. TCRdb reprocessed the PCR reads via MiXCR and lists one record per CDR3 protein. This sample has 600,000 or so distinct CDR3 sequences, with under 25% found just once. Specimen: PBMCs, mostly from graft donor cells, collected 360 days after TCRalphabeta/CD19-depleted stem cell transplant. The receptors stem from a boy under two years old who had a stem cell transplant for acute myeloid leukemia, so the T cells may come from the graft donor.

This clonotype has just a few counts. This chain uses TRBV12-3 or TRBV12-4 with TRBJ2-5; a weak D match, TRBD2 (5 bases). The CDR3 length is 12 residues. Trimming cost V 3 bases and J 5 bases, with 7 bases left between them. The CDR3 DNA is TGTGCCAGCAGTTTTGAGGGCGAGACCCAGTACTTC. Translated, it gives CASSFEGETQYF.

CDR3 in amino acids: CASSLVTGYNEQFF. As DNA, the CDR3 is TGTGCCAGCAGCTTAGTGACAGGCTACAATGAGCAGTTCTTC. The rearrangement uses TRBV7-9 and TRBJ2-1; D might be TRBD1 (6 bases). Germline CDR1 reads SEHNR; CDR2 reads FQNEAQ (reference sequence). The CDR3 contains 14 residues. The V gene lost 1 base and the J gene lost 3 bases, with 7 bases spanning the gap. Variable domain in full (rest from reference TRBV7-9 and TRBJ2-1): DTGVSQNPRHKITKRGQNVTFRCDPISEHNRLYWYRQTLGQGPEFLTYFQNEAQLEKSRLLSDRFSAERPKGSFSTLEIQRTEQGDSAMYLCASSLVTGYNEQFFGPGTRLTVL.

V and J are TRBV10-3 and TRBJ2-2; possibly TRBD2 for D (7 bases). From germline, CDR1 is ENHRY and CDR2 SYGVKD. The V end lost 0 bases, the J end lost 4 bases, and 15 bases lay between the germline ends. The CDR3 loop spans 17 amino acids. The CDR3 DNA reads as TGTGCCATCAGTGAGTCTCGGGCGGGGGCATTCACCGGGGAGCTGTTTTTT. The encoded protein is CAISESRAGAFTGELFF.

This clonotype turned up a few times. The chain uses TRBV11-2 and TRBJ2-5; D unclear. The germline CDR1 and CDR2 sequences are SGHAT and FQNNGV. The CDR3 totals 14 residues. Trimming took 2 bases from V and 1 from J, leaving 8 bases between them. This CDR3 reads CASSLLRFQETQYF. CDR3 bases: TGTGCCAGCAGCTTACTACGATTCCAAGAGACCCAGTACTTC.

The genes are TRBV30 and TRBJ1-2; D remains unclear. The CDR3 is 11 residues long. CDR1 and CDR2 from the germline V gene are GTSNPN and SVGIG (reference sequence). Trimming cost V 2 bases and J 3 bases, with 4 bases left between them. The CDR3 protein is CAWSSYYGYTF. CDR3 DNA sequence: TGTGCCTGGAGTTCCTACTATGGCTACACCTTC.

In this sample, this clonotype turned up many times. V gene TRBV7-2 combines with J gene TRBJ2-3, with D unclear. This CDR3 comprises 11 residues. The V and J ends lost 11 bases and 3 bases respectively, with 9 bases between them. The germline V gene has CDR1 SGHTA and CDR2 FQGNSA. The CDR3 reads CAPGQTDTQYF. The CDR3 region has the DNA TGTGCCCCTGGTCAGACAGATACGCAGTATTTT.

This clonotype was observed a few times. The rearrangement links TRBV20-1 to TRBJ1-2; 9 nucleotides agree with TRBD1. CDR1 and CDR2 (germline): DFQATT, SNEGSKA (reference sequence). This CDR3 spans 15 amino acids. V trimming: 0 bases; J trimming: 8 bases; junction bases outside the gene matches: 10. The CDR3 DNA is TGCAGTGCTAGAGATCGCGGGGGACAGGGTGTAGGCTACACCTTC. Translating it yields CSARDRGGQGVGYTF.

This chain connects TRBV18 to TRBJ2-5; TRBD2 matches 8 bases. This CDR3 region has 17 residues. The germline V gene has CDR1 KGHSH and CDR2 LQKENI. V was clipped by 3 bases and J by 2 bases; unmatched bases: 11. The CDR3 DNA reads as TGTGCCAGCTCACCTCAGTCAACGGGAGGGGCACAAGAGACCCAGTACTTC. It is translated as CASSPQSTGGAQETQYF.